This T cell receptor (beta chain) was found in a study of cytomegalovirus exposure and HLA in healthy donors. The germline gives CDR1 SGDLS, CDR2 YYNGEE. V trimming: 0 bases; J trimming: 8 bases; junction bases outside the gene matches: 10. This CDR3 is 16 amino acids long. Both 60 Vbeta primers and 13 Jbeta primers went into the PCR. TCRdb keeps only in-frame clones here, not all; method: immunoSEQ multiplex PCR. The sample comprises approximately 150,000 clones, around four fifths of which are singletons, and about 1.3% rests with the top ten. This rearrangement joins TRBV9 to TRBJ2-2; 7 positions match TRBD2. This TCR came from a man in his thirties or forties in good health and CMV-seronegative. Input material: PBMCs. The CDR3: CASSVAGQGLGGELFF. CDR3 coding DNA: TGTGCCAGCAGCGTAGCTGGGCAAGGACTAGGGGGGGAGCTGTTTTTT.